This is a list of T cell receptor beta chains from one sample in a study of T cells in tumors after PD-1 blockade. Sequencing was performed with immunoSEQ multiplex PCR; in TCRdb, only in-frame clones are kept and a portion is missing. This table has 35,000 or so clones, around 80% appearing once. The input for sequencing was PBMCs, taken before anti-PD-1 treatment. These receptors all stem from a human donor with basal cell carcinoma. The CDR3 runs from the conserved cysteine through the conserved F or W. The D gene is left open where the match is weak. Some rows have no size entry. The others give once, few or many, or a class for an expanded clone.

d_call j_call v_call clone_size cdr3_nt cdr3_aa
NA TRBJ2-1 TRBV21-1 NA TGTGCCAGTCCGGGACAGGGTCCCTATACCGAGCAGTTCTTC CASPGQGPYTEQFF
TRBD1 TRBJ1-2 TRBV19 NA TGTGCCAGTAGTACATCCCGGGACAGTACCTATGGCTACACCTTC CASSTSRDSTYGYTF
NA TRBJ1-5 TRBV19 NA TGTGCCAGTAGTATAGCGTTCGGCAATCAGCCCCAGCATTTT CASSIAFGNQPQHF
NA TRBJ1-6 TRBV5-3 NA TGTGCCAGAAGCTTGGGGTCCCGTGAGAAATGTTCACCCCCCCACTTT CARSLGSREKCSPPHF
TRBD2 TRBJ2-3 TRBV28 NA TGTGCCAGCAGATCCCATTCCGGGACTAGCGGGAGTCGGGTGGATACGCAGTATTTT CASRSHSGTSGSRVDTQYF
NA TRBJ2-5 TRBV5-5 NA TGTGCCAGCAGCTTTACAACTACCCAAGAGACCCAGTACTTC CASSFTTTQETQYF
NA TRBJ1-3 TRBV12-5 few TGTGCTAGCAACCCTACCGCGGGTAACACTGGAAACACCATATATTTT CASNPTAGNTGNTIYF
NA TRBJ1-6 TRBV21-1 NA TGTGCCAGCCCCCCCCCGTATAATTCACCCCTCCACTTT CASPPPYNSPLHF
NA TRBJ1-3 TRBV6-5 few TGTGCCAGCATCGAGGGGGGGCTCTCTGGAAACACCATATATTTT CASIEGGLSGNTIYF
NA TRBJ1-2 TRBV12-3/TRBV12-4 NA TGTGCCAGCAGTTTTGGAGGGAATGGCTACACCTTC CASSFGGNGYTF
TRBD2 TRBJ2-1 TRBV30 NA TGTGCCGGGGGGACTAACTCCTACAATGAGCAGTTCTTC CAGGTNSYNEQFF
TRBD2 TRBJ2-2 TRBV19 NA TGTGCCAGTAGCTCTAGCGGGAGTGGCACCGGGGAGCTGTTTTTT CASSSSGSGTGELFF
NA TRBJ1-1 TRBV5-1 few TGCGCCAGCAGCTTGGAAAGGCCGCCGAACACTGAAGCTTTCTTT CASSLERPPNTEAFF
NA TRBJ2-1 TRBV3-1/TRBV3-2 NA TGTGCCAGCAGCCAAGTCGGAACCTTAGGCGATGAGCAGTTCTTC CASSQVGTLGDEQFF
NA TRBJ2-5 TRBV18 NA TGTGCCAGCTCTCAAAACCTCCAAGAGTCCCAGTACTTC CASSQNLQESQYF
NA TRBJ2-7 TRBV27 NA TGTGCCAGCAGTCAAGGAAAAGTCTACGAGCAGTACTTC CASSQGKVYEQYF
NA TRBJ2-1 TRBV5-4 NA TGTGCCAGCAGCCTCGACAGGTACAATGAGCAGTTCTTC CASSLDRYNEQFF
NA TRBJ1-1 TRBV14 NA TGTGCCAGCAGCCGAGTTGAAGCTTTCTTT CASSRVEAFF
NA TRBJ1-2 TRBV6-2/TRBV6-3 once TGTGCCAGCAGTGTGGGGATGAATCTTAACTATGGCTACACCTTC CASSVGMNLNYGYTF
NA TRBJ1-4 TRBV4-3 NA TGCGCCAGCAGCCCCTCCAGGAGCTCTGAAAAACTGTTTTTT CASSPSRSSEKLFF
NA TRBJ2-3 TRBV4-3 NA TGCGCCAGCAGCCAAGAGATCCCGGCCAGGAGCACAGATACGCAGTATTTT CASSQEIPARSTDTQYF
NA TRBJ2-3 TRBV7-9 NA TGTGCCAGCAGCTTAGAGCTCGGCAGGGGAAGCACAGATACGCAGTATTTT CASSLELGRGSTDTQYF
NA TRBJ2-7 TRBV21-1 NA TGTGCCAGCAGCAAAGAGAAGGGGTCTGGAAACGAGCAGTACTTC CASSKEKGSGNEQYF
NA TRBJ2-2 TRBV18 NA TGTGCCAGCTCGGCCGGCACCGGGGAGCTGTTTTTT CASSAGTGELFF
NA TRBJ1-1 TRBV19 NA TGTGCCAGTAGTATAGATCCCGAGGCCATGAACACTGAAGCTTTCTTT CASSIDPEAMNTEAFF
NA TRBJ2-3 TRBV11-3 NA TGTGCCAGCAGCCCGACAGGCCGAGGCACAGATACGCAGTATTTT CASSPTGRGTDTQYF
TRBD1 TRBJ2-7 TRBV6-1 NA TGTGCCAGCAGTGAGGCTGTGGGACAGGGGCCCAACGAGCAGTACTTC CASSEAVGQGPNEQYF
NA TRBJ2-5 TRBV9 NA TGTGCCAGCAGCGTAGGAGGGGGGGGGCGTCCGGAGACCCAGTACTTC CASSVGGGGRPETQYF
NA TRBJ2-4 TRBV5-8 NA TGTGCCAGCAGGACCCGAGATCCAAAGACGCGTAACATTCAGTACTTC CASRTRDPKTRNIQYF
NA TRBJ1-2 TRBV19 NA TGTGCCAGTAGTATTCCCGCCTTCTATGGCTACACCTTC CASSIPAFYGYTF
TRBD1 TRBJ2-7 TRBV5-1 NA TGCGCCAGCAGCCCCGGGACAGGGGCCTACGAGCAGTACTTC CASSPGTGAYEQYF
TRBD1 TRBJ2-7 TRBV5-1 NA TGCGCCAGCAGCTTGGTTTATCGACAGGGGCCCCGAGGGAACGAGCAGTACTTC CASSLVYRQGPRGNEQYF
NA TRBJ2-1 TRBV30 many TGTGCCTGGACGCGCGGGACTGGGAATGAGCAGTTCTTC CAWTRGTGNEQFF
NA TRBJ1-4 TRBV29-1 many TGCAGCGTAGAACTTAATGAAAAACTGTTTTTT CSVELNEKLFF
NA TRBJ1-1 TRBV2 NA TGTGCCAGCAGTGGGGTGAGAGGAACTGAAGCTTTCTTT CASSGVRGTEAFF
NA TRBJ2-6 TRBV3-1/TRBV3-2 NA TGTGCCAGCAGCCTCCTCGTCTCTGGGGCCAACGTCCTGACTTTC CASSLLVSGANVLTF
NA TRBJ1-5 TRBV28 NA TGTGCCAGCACCCCAGGAAAGGTCGGCAGCAATCAGCCCCAGCATTTT CASTPGKVGSNQPQHF
TRBD1 TRBJ2-7 TRBV28 NA TGTGCCAGCAGTTGGACAGGGGGAGGGAACGAGCAGTACTTC CASSWTGGGNEQYF
TRBD1 TRBJ2-1 TRBV30 NA TGTGCCTGGAGTAGGGGGCATGAGCAGTTCTTC CAWSRGHEQFF
NA TRBJ2-7 TRBV3-1/TRBV3-2 NA TGTGCCAGCAGCCATCGCGGGCAAAGGGCGGACTTC CASSHRGQRADF
NA TRBJ2-2 TRBV21-1 NA TGTGCCAGCAGCAGAAGGGGGAATAACACCGGGGAGCTGTTTTTT CASSRRGNNTGELFF
NA TRBJ1-5 TRBV5-8 few TGTGCCAGCAGCTTCTCGGGGAATAGCAATCAGCCCCAGCATTTT CASSFSGNSNQPQHF
NA TRBJ1-5 TRBV21-1 NA TGTGCCAGCAGCTACGGCAGGTTAAGCAATCAGCCCCAGCATTTT CASSYGRLSNQPQHF
TRBD2 TRBJ2-1 TRBV19 NA TGTGCCAGTAGTATATCGGGACTAGCAAGAAATGAGCAGTTCTTC CASSISGLARNEQFF
NA TRBJ1-3 TRBV9 few TGTGCCAGCAGCCCGACGGGCGTAAACACCATATATTTT CASSPTGVNTIYF
NA TRBJ1-2 TRBV5-1 NA TGCGCCAGCAGCTTGGGGGACCCGGTAGGGTATGGCTACACCTTC CASSLGDPVGYGYTF
TRBD1 TRBJ1-2 TRBV7-8 NA TGTGCCAGCAGCCCAAGGACAGGAGGCTACACCTTC CASSPRTGGYTF
TRBD2 TRBJ2-7 TRBV9 many TGTGCCAGCAGTGGAGGTGGAGCGGGAGCGCACGAGCAGTACTTC CASSGGGAGAHEQYF
TRBD1 TRBJ1-5 TRBV28 NA TGTGCCAGCAGTATAACCGGGACAGGGGCTACCTTAGGCAATCAGCCCCAGCATTTT CASSITGTGATLGNQPQHF
NA TRBJ2-3 TRBV5-6 NA TGTGCCAGCAGCCACGGGACCGTCTCGCGCACAGATACGCAGTATTTT CASSHGTVSRTDTQYF
NA TRBJ2-2 TRBV19 NA TGTGCCAGTAGTATAGGTCCCAGAGCCACCGGGGAGCTGTTTTTT CASSIGPRATGELFF